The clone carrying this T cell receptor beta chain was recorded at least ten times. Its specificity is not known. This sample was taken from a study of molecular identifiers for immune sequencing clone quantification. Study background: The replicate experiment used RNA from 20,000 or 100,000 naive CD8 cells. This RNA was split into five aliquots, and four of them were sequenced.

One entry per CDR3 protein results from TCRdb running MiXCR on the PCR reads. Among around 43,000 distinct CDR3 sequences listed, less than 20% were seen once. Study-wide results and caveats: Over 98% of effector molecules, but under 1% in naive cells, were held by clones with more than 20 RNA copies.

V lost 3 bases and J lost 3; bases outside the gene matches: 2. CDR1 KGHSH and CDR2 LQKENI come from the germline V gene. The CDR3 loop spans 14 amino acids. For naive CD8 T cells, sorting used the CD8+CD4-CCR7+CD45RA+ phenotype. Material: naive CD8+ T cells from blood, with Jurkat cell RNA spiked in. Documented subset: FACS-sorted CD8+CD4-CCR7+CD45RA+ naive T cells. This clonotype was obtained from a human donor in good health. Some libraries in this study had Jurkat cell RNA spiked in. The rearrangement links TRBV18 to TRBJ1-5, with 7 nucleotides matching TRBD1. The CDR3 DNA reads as TGTGCCAGCTCACCCGGACAGGCCAATCAGCCCCAGCATTTT. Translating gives CASSPGQANQPQHF.